The entry below describes one T cell receptor beta chain. One end of the junction does not line up with germline, which may come from a read error. The data originate from a study of cytomegalovirus exposure and HLA in healthy donors. The PCR made use of 60 Vbeta and 13 Jbeta primers. Generated by immunoSEQ multiplex PCR, the TCRdb table keeps only in-frame clones and is missing some. This table holds 180,000 or so clones, 70% to 90% found once. Sequenced sample: PBMCs. The TCR comes from a man younger than 35 in good health and CMV-seropositive.

The CDR3 is CASSEGRAVF. In nucleotides, the CDR3 is TGTGCCAGCAGTGAAGGGAGGGCGGTCTTC. This chain connects TRBV6-1 to TRBJ2-1; a possible D gene is TRBD2 (6 bases). CDR3 length: 10 residues. CDR1 is MNHNS and CDR2 is SASEGT in the germline V gene.